These 20 T cell receptor beta chains share one sample of origin, sequenced in a study of neoadjuvant anti-PD-1 for oral cavity cancer. Method: immunoSEQ multiplex PCR; TCRdb's copy keeps in-frame clones and lacks some. Of approximately 37,000 clones in the sample, 87% were seen once. The sample here was PBMCs, taken before nivolumab (anti-PD-1) treatment. Source of these receptors: a person aged 35-79 years with oral cavity squamous cell carcinoma.

The rearrangement joins TRBV9 to TRBJ2-3, with 10 bases fitting TRBD2. The trim removed 0 bases at V and 2 bases at J, leaving 6 bases unmatched. The germline CDR1 and CDR2 sequences are SGDLS and YYNGEE. The CDR3 contains 17 residues. CDR3 sequence reads: CASSVEPAGGPTDTQYF. The DNA of the CDR3 is TGTGCCAGCAGCGTAGAGCCAGCGGGGGGGCCCACAGATACGCAGTATTTT.

CDR3 in DNA: TGTGCCATCGGGACAGGATCCTACAATGAGCAGTTCTTC. Protein sequence: CAIGTGSYNEQFF. The chain employs TRBV10-3 and TRBJ2-1; 8 nucleotides agree with TRBD1. This CDR3 spans 13 amino acids. Unmatched junction bases numbered 1, after V lost 8 bases and J lost 1 base. Germline V CDR1 and CDR2: ENHRY, SYGVKD.

The J gene is TRBJ1-5, the V gene TRBV7-2; unclear D gene. The length of the CDR3 is 15 residues. The V gene lost 5 bases and the J gene lost 9 bases, with 20 bases spanning the gap. Germline assignment: CDR1 SGHTA and CDR2 FQGNSA. CDR3 DNA: TGTGCCAGCAGCGTACATCAAGGTAGCGGGCGGCCCCAGCATTTT. This codes for CASSVHQGSGRPQHF.

The chain combines TRBV6-5 with TRBJ1-2; D not certain. With 0 bases removed from V and 5 bases from J, the gap between germline ends came to 13 bases. Per the germline V gene, CDR1 is MNHEY and CDR2 is SVGAGI. This CDR3 contains 15 residues. CDR3 sequence: CASSYSRPPEYGYTF. CDR3 nucleotides: TGTGCCAGCAGTTACTCCCGCCCACCGGAGTATGGCTACACCTTC.

The chain joins TRBV28 to TRBJ1-5; the D is unclear. Trimming took off 2 bases at V and 4 bases at J, with 6 bases between the two ends. Germline V gene sequence: CDR1 MDHEN, CDR2 SYDVKM. The CDR3 runs 13 residues. As DNA, the CDR3 is TGTGCCAGCAGTTTAGGGCAGAATCAGCCCCAGCATTTT. The encoded protein is CASSLGQNQPQHF.

The chain recombines TRBV11-2 with TRBJ2-7, with D unclear. This CDR3 spans 15 amino acids. The V gene lost 1 base and the J gene lost 0 bases, with 10 bases spanning the gap. Germline V gene sequence: CDR1 SGHAT, CDR2 FQNNGV. Here the CDR3 reads CASSLGRSGSYEQYF. CDR3 sequence (DNA): TGTGCCAGCAGCTTAGGCAGGTCCGGCTCCTACGAGCAGTACTTC.

The rearrangement uses TRBV5-4 and TRBJ2-3, with unresolved D. The CDR3 is made up of 14 amino acids. Germline CDR1 SGHNT, CDR2 YYREEE (reference sequence). The V and J ends lost 4 bases and 0 bases respectively, with 9 bases between them. CDR3 nucleotides: TGTGCCAGCAGCGAGAAGACTAGCACAGATACGCAGTATTTT. This codes for CASSEKTSTDTQYF.

The V and J genes are TRBV6-5 and TRBJ1-4, with no clear D. The ends were cut back, 6 bases at V and 7 bases at J, with 9 bases in the middle. The CDR3 is 12 residues long. The germline gives CDR1 MNHEY, CDR2 SVGAGI. CDR3 in amino acids: CASRAKGEKLFF. For the CDR3, the DNA is TGTGCCAGCAGAGCCAAGGGTGAAAAACTGTTTTTT.

This chain connects TRBV7-2 to TRBJ2-5, with unresolved D. The CDR3 spans 16 residues. V was pared by 2 bases and J by 1 base, with 14 bases between. Germline CDR1 and CDR2: SGHTA and FQGNSA. The chain's CDR3 is CASSLPHRHVQETQYF. As DNA, the CDR3 is TGTGCCAGCAGCTTACCGCACAGACACGTCCAAGAGACCCAGTACTTC.

Only one count was recorded for this clone. This rearrangement joins TRBV7-2 to TRBJ2-7, with D tentatively TRBD1 or TRBD2 (5 bases each). Germline V lookup: CDR1 SGHTA, CDR2 FQGNSA. The CDR3 contains 15 residues. V was cut by 5 bases and J by 3 bases, with 17 bases left in between. The CDR3 sequence: CASSLEMGVGYEQYF. The CDR3 DNA is TGTGCCAGCAGCCTCGAGATGGGGGTTGGCTACGAGCAGTACTTC. The full variable domain, completed using reference TRBV7-2 and TRBJ2-7, is GAGVSQSPSNKVTEKGKDVELRCDPISGHTALYWYRQSLGQGLEFLIYFQGNSAPDKSGLPSDRFSAERTGGSVSTLTIQRTQQEDSAVYLCASSLEMGVGYEQYFGPGTRLTVT.

This chain uses TRBV19 with TRBJ1-4; 7 bases fit TRBD1. The CDR3 is 15 residues long. J lost 3 bases, V lost 4 bases, and 5 bases had no gene match. The germline V gene encodes CDR1 LNHDA and CDR2 SQIVND (reference sequence). The CDR3 region has the DNA TGTGCCAGTAGTACACGGACAGGTTCTAATGAAAAACTGTTTTTT. Encoded protein: CASSTRTGSNEKLFF.

This chain uses TRBV19 with TRBJ1-6; 9 positions match TRBD1. In germline, CDR1 is LNHDA, CDR2 SQIVND (reference sequence). J gave up 7 bases and V 8 bases, and 3 bases lay outside the gene matches. The length of the CDR3 is 13 residues. The CDR3 nucleotides are TGTGCCAGTTCCGGGACAGGGAATTCACCCCTCCACTTT. Translation gives CASSGTGNSPLHF.

The rearrangement joins TRBV9 to TRBJ1-6, with D tentatively TRBD1 (6 bases). The CDR3 has 14 residues. V lost 2 bases and J lost 14, with 17 bases in between. Germline loops: CDR1 SGDLS, CDR2 YYNGEE. CDR3 sequence: CASSVAQVGGTLHF. In DNA form, the CDR3 reads TGTGCCAGCAGCGTGGCCCAGGTCGGGGGCACCCTCCACTTT.

This clone was counted once. The chain couples TRBV7-9 to TRBJ2-2; 9 nucleotides agree with TRBD1. Germline CDR1 SEHNR, CDR2 FQNEAQ (reference sequence). The CDR3 runs to 18 residues. The J segment lost 5 bases and the V segment lost 1 base, leaving 11 bases of the junction unmatched. The chain's CDR3 is CASSLGEYRGRRTGELFF. The CDR3 DNA reads as TGTGCCAGCAGCTTAGGCGAGTACAGGGGGCGGCGGACCGGGGAGCTGTTTTTT.

The J gene is TRBJ1-3, the V gene TRBV10-3, with 7 bases aligning to TRBD1. In germline, CDR1 is ENHRY, CDR2 SYGVKD. After removal of 1 base from V and 4 bases from J, the junction contained 13 bases not matched to a gene. The CDR3 sequence is 18 residues long. CDR3 nucleotides: TGTGCCATCAGTGAGTTTGGACAGGCAAAATACGGGGGAAACACCATATATTTT. It yields the protein CAISEFGQAKYGGNTIYF.

This chain links TRBV15 with TRBJ1-6; 12 nucleotides line up with TRBD1. The CDR3 is 17 amino acids. Germline V lookup: CDR1 LNHNV, CDR2 YYDKDF (reference sequence). V trimming: 0 bases; J trimming: 10 bases; junction bases outside the gene matches: 7. CDR3 sequence: CATSRDFGTGGGSPLHF. CDR3 nucleotides: TGTGCCACCAGCAGAGATTTCGGGACAGGGGGCGGATCACCCCTCCACTTT.

This clone was observed once. The chain joins TRBV27 to TRBJ2-4; 7 bases are shared with TRBD2. Germline assignment: CDR1 MNHEY and CDR2 SMNVEV (reference sequence). V was clipped by 5 bases and J by 1 base; unmatched bases: 14. The CDR3 length is 18 residues. The CDR3 DNA is TGTGCCAGCAGTCCGGGGAGGGGCAGGGAGGGGGCCAAAAACATTCAGTACTTC. It yields the protein CASSPGRGREGAKNIQYF.

This clone is medium-sized (0.01 to 0.1%) by share. The chain recombines TRBV29-1 with TRBJ2-2; 8 bases line up with TRBD1. The CDR3 totals 13 residues. V lost 6 bases, J lost 6 bases, and 6 bases stayed unmatched. Germline V gives CDR1 SQVTM, CDR2 ANQGSEA. This CDR3 is CSVRLQGAGELFF. The DNA for the CDR3 is TGCAGCGTCCGATTACAGGGGGCCGGGGAGCTGTTTTTT.

V gene TRBV13 combines with J gene TRBJ2-7; perhaps TRBD2 as D (6 bases). CDR1 and CDR2 from the germline V gene are PRHDT and FYEKMQ (reference sequence). The CDR3 contains 14 residues. Trimming took 3 bases from V and 1 from J, leaving 10 bases between them. In DNA, the CDR3 is TGTGCCAGCAGCTTGAACGGGGGTTCCTACGAGCAGTACTTC. Encoded protein: CASSLNGGSYEQYF.

This chain connects TRBV15 to TRBJ2-5; D is ambiguous. Looked up from germline, CDR1 is LNHNV and CDR2 is YYDKDF (reference sequence). V was clipped by 0 bases and J by 1 base, with 15 bases between them. CDR3 length: 17 amino acids. In DNA, the CDR3 is TGTGCCACCAGCAGAGAGCCGCCGGCCAGATCCCAAGAGACCCAGTACTTC. Translation gives CATSREPPARSQETQYF.